Listed here is a single T cell receptor (beta chain). Trimming pared 2 bases from V and 2 bases from J, leaving 6 bases between. Per the germline V gene, CDR1 is MNHNY and CDR2 is SVGAGI (reference sequence). The CDR3 loop spans 13 amino acids. This record belongs to a study of blood T cell repertoires in COVID-19. Assay: immunoSEQ multiplex PCR; the TCRdb copy retains only in-frame clones and omits some. In the table there are 250,000 or so clones, approximately 84% of which are singletons. The clonotype was recovered from a man in his sixties who had recovered from COVID-19. Material for sequencing was PBMCs or T cells enriched from blood (not recorded which). V is TRBV6-6 and J is TRBJ1-2; D is ambiguous. The DNA for the CDR3 is TGTGCCAGCAGTTACGGAGGGAACTATGGCTACACCTTC. The encoded protein is CASSYGGNYGYTF.